The 19 T cell receptor beta chains below were found in one sample sequenced in a study of technical replicates of blood from several donors. The repertoire was sequenced with immunoSEQ multiplex PCR; TCRdb's copy has only in-frame clones and lacks some. The table has tens of thousands of clones, 89% seen once. Sequenced material: T cells isolated from PBMCs. The source is a human donor in good health.

DNA of the CDR3: TGTGCCAGCAGTTTAGCGAGAGGGCTAGAAGCTTTCTTT. The encoded protein is CASSLARGLEAFF. V and J are TRBV28 and TRBJ1-1, with unresolved D. Germline V CDR1 and CDR2: MDHEN, SYDVKM. V lost 2 bases and J 8 bases, leaving 12 bases between the germline ends. The CDR3 runs 13 residues.

DNA of the CDR3: TGCAGCGTTGGGACTAGCGGGATACACAATGAGCAGTTCTTC. Residues: CSVGTSGIHNEQFF. This chain uses TRBV29-1 with TRBJ2-1, with 12 bases identical to TRBD2. V lost 4 bases and J lost 5; bases outside the gene matches: 3. The CDR3 is 14 amino acids. Germline CDR1 and CDR2: SQVTM and ANQGSEA.

The chain uses TRBV7-8 and TRBJ2-7, with a possible D match to TRBD1 (6 bases). CDR3 length: 14 amino acids. Germline assignment: CDR1 SGHVS and CDR2 FQNEAQ. V lost 2 bases and J lost 3, with 11 bases in between. The CDR3 region has the DNA TGTGCCAGCAGCTTAACCGGACAGCTCTACGAGCAGTACTTC. It yields the protein CASSLTGQLYEQYF. Complete variable domain (other parts from reference TRBV7-8 and TRBJ2-7): GAGVSQSPRYKVAKRGQDVALRCDPISGHVSLFWYQQALGQGPEFLTYFQNEAQLDKSGLPSDRFFAERPEGSVSTLKIQRTQQEDSAVYLCASSLTGQLYEQYFGPGTRLTVT.

This chain links TRBV25-1 with TRBJ2-1; maybe TRBD2 (5 bases). V lost 1 base, J lost 9 bases, and 16 bases lay in between. The CDR3 sequence is 15 residues long. Germline V gene data show CDR1 as MGHDK and CDR2 as SYGVNS. In DNA, the CDR3 is TGTGCCAGCAGTGAATCAACACTAGGGATGGGTGAGCAGTTCTTC. This gives the protein CASSESTLGMGEQFF.

The chain uses TRBV5-4 and TRBJ2-1; D is uncertain. Trimming pared 2 bases from V and 7 bases from J, leaving 7 bases between. CDR1 SGHNT and CDR2 YYREEE come from the germline V gene (reference sequence). CDR3 length equals 12 residues. CDR3 protein: CASSFSGNEQFF. In nucleotides, the CDR3 is TGTGCCAGCAGCTTTTCCGGGAATGAGCAGTTCTTC.

This clone was seen only once. The gene calls are TRBV6-1 and TRBJ2-7; D is unresolved. The CDR3 is 15 residues long. V dropped 3 bases and J dropped 1 base, with 13 bases sitting between them. CDR1 MNHNS and CDR2 SASEGT come from the germline V gene. CDR3 bases: TGTGCCAGCAGTGACGCTACCTGGAGATCCTACGAGCAGTACTTC. It yields the protein CASSDATWRSYEQYF.

The rearrangement joins TRBV5-8 to TRBJ2-1; tentatively, D is TRBD1 (5 bases). Germline V gene sequence: CDR1 SGHTS, CDR2 YDEGEE. CDR3 length equals 18 residues. Trimming stripped 0 bases from V and 1 base from J, with 17 bases between. The CDR3 nucleotides read TGTGCCAGCAGCTTGGGTCTGTTCGGCCAGGGTTCCTACAATGAGCAGTTCTTC. As protein: CASSLGLFGQGSYNEQFF.

CDR3 bases: TGTGCCAGCGGCAGACTAGCGGGAGGAAGGGAGCAGTACTTC. Protein product: CASGRLAGGREQYF. The chain combines TRBV5-6 with TRBJ2-7; 13 nucleotides line up with TRBD2. The CDR3 has 14 amino acids. The germline V gene encodes CDR1 SGHDT and CDR2 YYEEEE. V lost 7 bases, J lost 7 bases, and 8 bases stayed unmatched. Looking up the rest from reference TRBV5-6 and TRBJ2-7 gives the full variable domain: DAGVTQSPTHLIKTRGQQVTLRCSPKSGHDTVSWYQQALGQGPQFIFQYYEEEERQRGNFPDRFSGHQFPNYSSELNVNALLLGDSALYLCASGRLAGGREQYFGPGTRLTVT.

The rearrangement uses TRBV11-3 and TRBJ2-1; TRBD2 aligns across 8 bases. Trimming took 2 bases from V and 0 from J; bases not matched to a gene: 0. From germline, CDR1 is SGHNT and CDR2 YENEEA. This CDR3 is 15 amino acids long. DNA of the CDR3: TGTGCCAGCAGCTTAAGCGGGAGCTCCTACAATGAGCAGTTCTTC. Residues: CASSLSGSSYNEQFF.

The V gene is TRBV11-2, the J gene TRBJ2-7; D call uncertain. V lost 2 bases, J lost 0 bases, and 5 bases lay in between. The CDR3 sequence is 13 residues long. CDR1 SGHAT and CDR2 FQNNGV come from the germline V gene. CDR3 coding DNA: TGTGCCAGCAGCTTACAGATCTCCTACGAGCAGTACTTC. Its protein product is CASSLQISYEQYF.

V gene TRBV19 combines with J gene TRBJ2-5; 11 positions agree with TRBD2. The CDR3 extends over 20 amino acids. CDR1 LNHDA and CDR2 SQIVND come from the germline V gene (reference sequence). V shed 1 base and J 4 bases; nucleotides not matched to a gene: 17. The DNA for the CDR3 is TGTGCCAGTAGTATAGGGCCCAAACTAGCGGGAGCTCGCTCGGGAGAGACCCAGTACTTC. It translates to CASSIGPKLAGARSGETQYF. Variable domain in full (rest from reference TRBV19 and TRBJ2-5): DGGITQSPKYLFRKEGQNVTLSCEQNLNHDAMYWYRQDPGQGLRLIYYSQIVNDFQKGDIAEGYSVSREKKESFPLTVTSAQKNPTAFYLCASSIGPKLAGARSGETQYFGPGTRLLVL.

The chain has TRBV11-2 and TRBJ2-2; D ambiguous. This CDR3 has 13 amino acids. Germline V gene sequence: CDR1 SGHAT, CDR2 FQNNGV. V dropped 5 bases and J dropped 2 bases, with 6 bases sitting between them. The CDR3 DNA follows: TGTGCCAGCAGCCATCAAAACACCGGGGAGCTGTTTTTT. The encoded protein is CASSHQNTGELFF.

CDR3 in DNA: TGTGCCAGCAGTTTCCTACAGGGTCCTAATGAAAAACTGTTTTTT. It codes for CASSFLQGPNEKLFF. The chain is built from TRBV27 and TRBJ1-4; TRBD1 is a possible D gene (6 bases). CDR1 is MNHEY, CDR2 SMNVEV, per germline (reference sequence). The CDR3 runs to 15 residues. Trimming took 3 bases from V and 3 from J, leaving 11 bases between them.

This chain uses TRBV6-6 with TRBJ1-2; no definite D call. This CDR3 contains 14 residues. Trimming removed 5 bases from V and 4 bases from J, with 14 bases in between. Looked up from germline, CDR1 is MNHNY and CDR2 is SVGAGI (reference sequence). CDR3 DNA sequence: TGTGCCAGCAGTAGCCGGCGGCCTCTCTATGGCTACACCTTC. Protein product: CASSSRRPLYGYTF.

The CDR3 loop is CASSRRGARTYNEQFF. CDR3 sequence (DNA): TGTGCCAGCAGCCGCCGTGGGGCTCGAACCTACAATGAGCAGTTCTTC. The V gene is TRBV11-2, the J gene TRBJ2-1; tentatively, D is TRBD1 (5 bases). Germline CDR1 SGHAT, CDR2 FQNNGV. Trimming removed 5 bases from V and 2 bases from J, with 16 bases in between. There are 16 residues in the CDR3.

The chain carries TRBV30 and TRBJ2-7; TRBD2 is a possible D gene (6 bases). V lost 0 bases to trimming and J lost 6 bases, with 12 bases between them. The CDR3 runs to 13 residues. Germline CDR1 is GTSNPN and CDR2 is SVGIG (reference sequence). CDR3 nucleotide sequence: TGTGCCTGGAGTGTGGGGACTGCCGCCGAGCAGTACTTC. Translated: CAWSVGTAAEQYF.

The chain has TRBV11-2 and TRBJ2-7, with D maybe TRBD2 (7 bases). This CDR3 is 15 amino acids long. The germline gives CDR1 SGHAT, CDR2 FQNNGV. Trimming removed 4 bases from V and 4 bases from J, with 17 bases in between. In DNA, the CDR3 is TGTGCCAGCAGCTCCATTAGGGGGGGATGGTACGAGCAGTACTTC. Its translation: CASSSIRGGWYEQYF.

The V call is TRBV20-1, the J call TRBJ2-7, with D perhaps matching TRBD1 (6 bases). Trimming pared 8 bases from V and 1 base from J, leaving 9 bases between. The germline V gene has CDR1 DFQATT and CDR2 SNEGSKA (reference sequence). The CDR3 is 11 residues long. DNA for the CDR3: TGCAGTCCCGGGACATCCTACGAGCAGTACTTC. Protein product: CSPGTSYEQYF.

The CDR3 sequence is CASSYLGLAADTQYF. The CDR3 DNA follows: TGTGCCAGCAGTTATTTGGGACTAGCGGCCGATACGCAGTATTTT. This chain links TRBV6-5 with TRBJ2-3; 11 nucleotides align to TRBD2. The CDR3 runs to 15 residues. The V segment lost 3 bases and the J segment 6 bases; nucleotides outside the gene matches: 5. The germline gives CDR1 MNHEY, CDR2 SVGAGI.